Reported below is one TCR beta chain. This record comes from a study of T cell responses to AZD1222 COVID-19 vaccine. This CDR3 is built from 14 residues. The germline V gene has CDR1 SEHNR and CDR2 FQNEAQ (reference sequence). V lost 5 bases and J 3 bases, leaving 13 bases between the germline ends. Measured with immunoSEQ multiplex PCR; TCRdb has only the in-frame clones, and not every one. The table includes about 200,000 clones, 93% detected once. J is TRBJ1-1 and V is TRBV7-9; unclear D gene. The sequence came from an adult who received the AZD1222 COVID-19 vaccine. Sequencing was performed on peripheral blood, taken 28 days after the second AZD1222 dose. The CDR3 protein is CASSRGWGDTEAFF. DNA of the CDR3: TGTGCCAGCAGCCGAGGGTGGGGAGACACTGAAGCTTTCTTT. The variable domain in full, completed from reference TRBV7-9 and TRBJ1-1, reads DTGVSQNPRHKITKRGQNVTFRCDPISEHNRLYWYRQTLGQGPEFLTYFQNEAQLEKSRLLSDRFSAERPKGSFSTLEIQRTEQGDSAMYLCASSRGWGDTEAFFGQGTRLTVV.